These 2 T cell receptor beta chains were all obtained from the same sample, sequenced in a study of cytomegalovirus exposure and HLA in healthy donors. Use of 60 Vbeta and 13 Jbeta primers characterized the PCR. The repertoire was sequenced with immunoSEQ multiplex PCR; TCRdb's copy has only in-frame clones and lacks some. The sample shows roughly 150,000 clones, roughly 9.4% of them seen only once. Sequencing was done on a sample of PBMCs. Receptors originate from a male donor in good health and CMV-seronegative.

This clone was observed a few times. V usage is TRBV19 and J usage is TRBJ2-7; TRBD1 aligns across 10 bases. Per the germline V gene, CDR1 is LNHDA and CDR2 is SQIVND (reference sequence). Trimming removed 4 bases from V and 3 bases from J; junction bases left unmatched: 0. This CDR3 is 13 amino acids long. CDR3 bases: TGTGCCAGTAGTAGGGACAGGGGCTACGAGCAGTACTTC. It yields the protein CASSRDRGYEQYF.

This clone has more than one count but fewer than ten. V and J are TRBV6-5 and TRBJ1-2; D gene unclear. From germline, CDR1 is MNHEY and CDR2 SVGAGI. V was shortened by 0 bases and J by 0 bases, with 8 bases between the two germline ends. This CDR3 has 15 residues. The DNA of the CDR3 is TGTGCCAGCAGTTACTCCGGTCCTGCTAACTATGGCTACACCTTC. Protein sequence: CASSYSGPANYGYTF.